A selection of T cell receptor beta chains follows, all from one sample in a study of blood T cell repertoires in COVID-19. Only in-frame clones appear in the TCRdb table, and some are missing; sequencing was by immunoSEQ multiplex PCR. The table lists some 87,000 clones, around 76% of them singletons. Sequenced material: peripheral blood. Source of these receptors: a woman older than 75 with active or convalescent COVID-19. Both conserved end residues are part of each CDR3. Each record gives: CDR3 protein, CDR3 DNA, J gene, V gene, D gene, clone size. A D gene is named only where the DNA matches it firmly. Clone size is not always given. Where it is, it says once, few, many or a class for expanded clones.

CDR3: CASNSWLAGNNEQFF
DNA: TGTGCCAGCAATTCCTGGCTAGCGGGGAACAATGAGCAGTTCTTC
J: TRBJ2-1
V: TRBV7-9
D: TRBD2
size: few

CDR3: CAGGGQYNSPLHF
DNA: TGTGCCGGAGGGGGACAGTATAATTCACCCCTCCACTTT
J: TRBJ1-6
V: TRBV30
D: TRBD1
size: NA

CDR3: CASRPQRGAEAFF
DNA: TGTGCCAGCAGGCCACAGCGGGGGGCTGAAGCTTTCTTT
J: TRBJ1-1
V: TRBV6-5
D: NA
size: NA

CDR3: CASRSGNGETQYF
DNA: TGTGCCAGCAGATCGGGAAACGGGGAGACCCAGTACTTC
J: TRBJ2-5
V: TRBV2
D: NA
size: once

CDR3: CASSPTGPSYEQYF
DNA: TGTGCCAGCAGCCCTACAGGGCCCTCCTACGAGCAGTACTTC
J: TRBJ2-7
V: TRBV14
D: NA
size: NA

CDR3: CASSQNAGGESPLHF
DNA: TGCGCCAGCAGCCAGAACGCAGGGGGCGAATCACCCCTCCACTTT
J: TRBJ1-6
V: TRBV4-3
D: TRBD1
size: NA

CDR3: CASSPRTADQPQHF
DNA: TGTGCCAGCAGTCCGCGGACAGCGGATCAGCCCCAGCATTTT
J: TRBJ1-5
V: TRBV27
D: NA
size: NA

CDR3: CASSIRNMGQEGTEAFF
DNA: TGTGCCAGTAGTATAAGGAATATGGGACAGGAAGGAACTGAAGCTTTCTTT
J: TRBJ1-1
V: TRBV19
D: TRBD1
size: few

CDR3: CAIRRGQGPYEQYF
DNA: TGTGCCATCAGGAGGGGACAGGGACCCTACGAGCAGTACTTC
J: TRBJ2-7
V: TRBV10-3
D: TRBD1
size: NA

CDR3: CASSLEGFSGGAEEQYF
DNA: TGTGCCAGCAGCTTAGAGGGTTTTAGCGGGGGGGCCGAGGAGCAGTACTTC
J: TRBJ2-7
V: TRBV7-2
D: TRBD2
size: NA

CDR3: CASRKQGKGAYEQYF
DNA: TGTGCCAGCAGGAAACAGGGAAAAGGTGCCTACGAGCAGTACTTC
J: TRBJ2-7
V: TRBV27
D: NA
size: NA

CDR3: CASSYPTTGSGPNTEAFF
DNA: TGTGCCAGCAGTTACCCGACCACGGGAAGTGGACCGAACACTGAAGCTTTCTTT
J: TRBJ1-1
V: TRBV6-2/TRBV6-3
D: NA
size: NA

CDR3: CASSPSYRTDEKLFF
DNA: TGTGCCAGCAGCCCTAGTTACAGGACCGATGAAAAACTGTTTTTT
J: TRBJ1-4
V: TRBV7-6
D: NA
size: NA

CDR3: CASRKSTTGGDIYEQYF
DNA: TGTGCCAGTAGAAAATCTACAACAGGGGGCGATATCTACGAGCAGTACTTC
J: TRBJ2-7
V: TRBV19
D: TRBD1
size: NA

CDR3: CASSRRYEQYF
DNA: TGTGCCAGCAGTAGGCGGTACGAGCAGTACTTC
J: TRBJ2-7
V: TRBV6-2/TRBV6-3
D: NA
size: NA

CDR3: CASSLDLAGGQETQYF
DNA: TGTGCCAGCAGCTTAGATCTAGCGGGGGGGCAGGAGACCCAGTACTTC
J: TRBJ2-5
V: TRBV7-2
D: TRBD2
size: NA

CDR3: CASSSGPGQGDQPQHF
DNA: TGTGCCAGCAGCTCAGGACCGGGACAGGGTGACCAGCCCCAGCATTTT
J: TRBJ1-5
V: TRBV2
D: TRBD1
size: NA

CDR3: CASSPYSRGYTF
DNA: TGTGCCAGCAGTCCATACAGTAGGGGCTACACCTTC
J: TRBJ1-2
V: TRBV12-3/TRBV12-4
D: NA
size: NA

CDR3: CASSEIGTSGGGGFSGANVLTF
DNA: TGCGCCAGCAGTGAGATTGGGACTAGCGGGGGGGGCGGTTTCTCTGGGGCCAACGTCCTGACTTTC
J: TRBJ2-6
V: TRBV10-2
D: TRBD2
size: NA

CDR3: CASSPPEDSYEQYF
DNA: TGTGCCAGCAGCCCCCCCGAGGATTCCTACGAGCAGTACTTC
J: TRBJ2-7
V: TRBV9
D: NA
size: few

CDR3: CASSKQDENSPLHF
DNA: TGTGCCAGCAGTAAACAGGACGAAAATTCACCCCTCCACTTT
J: TRBJ1-6
V: TRBV13
D: NA
size: NA

CDR3: CATSRDRTGGADTQYF
DNA: TGTGCCACCAGCAGGGACCGGACAGGGGGCGCAGATACGCAGTATTTT
J: TRBJ2-3
V: TRBV15
D: TRBD1
size: NA

CDR3: CASSLATGVGYGYTF
DNA: TGTGCCAGCAGCTTAGCTACAGGGGTGGGCTATGGCTACACCTTC
J: TRBJ1-2
V: TRBV7-9
D: TRBD1
size: NA

CDR3: CASSYQGRGGYTF
DNA: TGTGCCAGCAGTTACCAGGGGAGGGGCGGCTACACCTTC
J: TRBJ1-2
V: TRBV6-5
D: NA
size: once

CDR3: CASSADYGANVLTF
DNA: TGTGCCAGCAGCGCGGACTATGGGGCCAACGTCCTGACTTTC
J: TRBJ2-6
V: TRBV9
D: NA
size: few

CDR3: CASSRDRSNYGYTF
DNA: TGTGCCAGCAGCCGGGACAGATCTAACTATGGCTACACCTTC
J: TRBJ1-2
V: TRBV5-8
D: TRBD1
size: NA

CDR3: CASSAGGTNTEAFF
DNA: TGTGCCAGCAGCGCGGGGGGGACGAACACTGAAGCTTTCTTT
J: TRBJ1-1
V: TRBV9
D: NA
size: NA

CDR3: CASSLVGQGEEKLFF
DNA: TGTGCCAGCAGCTTAGTGGGACAGGGTGAAGAAAAACTGTTTTTT
J: TRBJ1-4
V: TRBV7-2
D: TRBD1
size: NA

CDR3: CAWSPGQGEHNEQFF
DNA: TGTGCCTGGAGTCCTGGACAGGGGGAACACAATGAGCAGTTCTTC
J: TRBJ2-1
V: TRBV30
D: TRBD1
size: few

CDR3: CASSPAADYSSGNTIYF
DNA: TGTGCCAGCTCACCGGCGGCAGACTATAGCTCTGGAAACACCATATATTTT
J: TRBJ1-3
V: TRBV18
D: NA
size: NA

CDR3: CSAKQGTEAFF
DNA: TGCAGTGCTAAGCAGGGTACTGAAGCTTTCTTT
J: TRBJ1-1
V: TRBV20-1
D: NA
size: NA

CDR3: CASTTGIDTEAFF
DNA: TGTGCCAGCACCACAGGGATTGACACTGAAGCTTTCTTT
J: TRBJ1-1
V: TRBV28
D: NA
size: NA

CDR3: CASSSTGQGGTEAFF
DNA: TGTGCCAGCAGCTCCACTGGACAGGGTGGCACTGAAGCTTTCTTT
J: TRBJ1-1
V: TRBV11-2
D: TRBD1
size: NA

CDR3: CASSLAANTEAFF
DNA: TGTGCCAGCAGTTTGGCCGCGAACACTGAAGCTTTCTTT
J: TRBJ1-1
V: TRBV6-2/TRBV6-3
D: NA
size: NA

CDR3: CATFTWSSYNEQFF
DNA: TGTGCCACCTTCACTTGGAGCTCCTACAATGAGCAGTTCTTC
J: TRBJ2-1
V: TRBV28
D: NA
size: NA

CDR3: CASSQTGALLGNQPQHF
DNA: TGTGCCAGCAGCCAGACAGGGGCCCTCCTTGGGAATCAGCCCCAGCATTTT
J: TRBJ1-5
V: TRBV7-9
D: TRBD1
size: NA

CDR3: CASRHTSGGGGNEQFF
DNA: TGTGCCAGCAGGCACACTAGCGGGGGGGGCGGTAATGAGCAGTTCTTC
J: TRBJ2-1
V: TRBV7-2
D: TRBD2
size: NA

CDR3: CASSSKGDRQETQYF
DNA: TGTGCTAGCAGCTCAAAAGGAGACAGACAAGAGACCCAGTACTTC
J: TRBJ2-5
V: TRBV7-7
D: NA
size: NA

CDR3: CASSIRLAGENNEQFF
DNA: TGCGCCAGCAGCATCCGACTAGCGGGGGAAAACAATGAGCAGTTCTTC
J: TRBJ2-1
V: TRBV4-3
D: TRBD2
size: NA